The 18 T cell receptor beta chains below were found in one sample sequenced in a study of blood T cell repertoires in COVID-19. The data were produced by immunoSEQ multiplex PCR, yet TCRdb's version contains in-frame clones alone and is incomplete. The table records 25,000 to 30,000 clones, about 87% of them present only once. Material: peripheral blood. All receptors come from a man in his 70s with active COVID-19.

CDR3 loop: CASRAGGVTEAFF. CDR3 DNA sequence: TGTGCCAGTAGGGCCGGGGGTGTCACTGAAGCTTTCTTT. The gene calls are TRBV19 and TRBJ1-1, with D maybe TRBD1 (5 bases). The CDR3 covers 13 residues. V dropped 6 bases and J dropped 4 bases, with 12 bases sitting between them. The germline V gene has CDR1 LNHDA and CDR2 SQIVND (reference sequence).

The chain uses TRBV7-2 and TRBJ2-5; TRBD1 aligns across 9 bases. From germline, CDR1 is SGHTA and CDR2 FQGNSA. The CDR3 totals 17 residues. V shed 1 base, J shed 1 base, and the junction held 7 bases outside the gene matches. As DNA, the CDR3 is TGTGCCAGCAGCTTAGGGGGACAGGGTTGGGGCCAAGAGACCCAGTACTTC. Amino acids: CASSLGGQGWGQETQYF.

The CDR3 protein is CASRGQGASSNQPQHF. The CDR3 nucleotides are TGTGCCAGCAGGGGTCAGGGGGCGTCTAGCAATCAGCCCCAGCATTTT. The chain carries TRBV2 and TRBJ1-5, with 8 bases matching TRBD1. The CDR3 runs 16 residues. V shed 6 bases, J shed 0 bases, and the junction held 7 bases outside the gene matches. Germline CDR1 and CDR2: SNHLY and FYNNEI.

V is TRBV13 and J is TRBJ2-1; 11 nucleotides line up with TRBD2. Germline V gene lookup returns CDR1 PRHDT and CDR2 FYEKMQ (reference sequence). V was clipped by 4 bases and J by 0 bases; unmatched bases: 5. This CDR3 contains 17 residues. The CDR3: CASSSLAGGSSYNEQFF. The CDR3 coding sequence is TGTGCCAGCAGCTCGCTAGCGGGGGGAAGCTCCTACAATGAGCAGTTCTTC.

The chain has TRBV14 and TRBJ1-1; D possibly corresponds to TRBD1 (6 bases). The ends were cut back, 2 bases at V and 4 bases at J, with 8 bases in the middle. Germline CDR1 and CDR2: SGHDN and FVKESK. This CDR3 has 13 amino acids. This CDR3 reads CASSQRTVTEAFF. CDR3 sequence (DNA): TGTGCCAGCAGCCAAAGGACAGTCACTGAAGCTTTCTTT.

The genes are TRBV28 and TRBJ2-7; 7 positions match TRBD2. With V trimmed by 5 bases and J by 1 base, 5 bases remained unmatched. The CDR3 extends over 14 amino acids. The germline V gene has CDR1 MDHEN and CDR2 SYDVKM. The CDR3 DNA is TGTGCCAGCAGTCCGACTAGCAGATCCTACGAGCAGTACTTC. Protein product: CASSPTSRSYEQYF.

The chain carries TRBV11-3 and TRBJ1-4, with 10 nucleotides matching TRBD1. This CDR3 has 15 amino acids. CDR1 is SGHNT and CDR2 is YENEEA in the germline V gene. Germline trimming cut 5 bases from V and 8 bases from J; bases unmatched to any gene: 8. CDR3 bases: TGTGCCAGCAGCCCCGGGACAGGGGATGACGAAAAACTGTTTTTT. Protein product: CASSPGTGDDEKLFF.

This chain joins TRBV11-3 and TRBJ2-5; D call uncertain. The V end lost 5 bases, the J end lost 2 bases, and 12 bases lay between the germline ends. Germline V gives CDR1 SGHNT, CDR2 YENEEA. There are 14 residues in the CDR3. The CDR3 is CASSLSGGQETQYF. The CDR3 region has the DNA TGTGCCAGCAGCCTTTCAGGTGGGCAAGAGACCCAGTACTTC.

V is TRBV5-4 and J is TRBJ1-2, with TRBD1 matching 9 bases. Germline CDR1 SGHNT, CDR2 YYREEE (reference sequence). V was clipped by 4 bases and J by 4 bases; unmatched bases: 11. This CDR3 region has 16 residues. The CDR3 DNA sequence: TGTGCCAGCAGCCCACAGGACAGGGGCTATGGCTATGGCTACACCTTC. Amino acid sequence: CASSPQDRGYGYGYTF.

V and J are TRBV27 and TRBJ2-1, with D perhaps TRBD1 (6 bases). The V gene lost 0 bases and the J gene lost 6 bases, with 6 bases spanning the gap. Germline CDR1 MNHEY, CDR2 SMNVEV (reference sequence). The CDR3 runs to 13 residues. CDR3 sequence reads: CASSLSRGNEQFF. DNA for the CDR3: TGTGCCAGCAGTTTATCCAGGGGCAATGAGCAGTTCTTC.

The gene calls are TRBV19 and TRBJ2-5; the match to TRBD1 covers 7 bases. The length of the CDR3 is 14 residues. Germline-derived CDR1 and CDR2 are LNHDA and SQIVND (reference sequence). Trimming took 6 bases from V and 7 from J; bases not matched to a gene: 11. The CDR3 sequence: CASSRRQGEGTQYF. The DNA for the CDR3 is TGTGCCAGTAGCCGTCGACAGGGCGAAGGGACCCAGTACTTC.

V gene TRBV6-5 combines with J gene TRBJ2-1; D gene ambiguous. Germline V gene sequence: CDR1 MNHEY, CDR2 SVGAGI. This CDR3 spans 13 amino acids. Trimming took 1 base from V and 7 from J, leaving 8 bases between them. This CDR3 reads CASSYYSGNEQFF. CDR3 nucleotide sequence: TGTGCCAGCAGTTACTACTCCGGGAATGAGCAGTTCTTC.

DNA of the CDR3: TGCAGCGTTGAAAGGGACAGGGGGATAGATACGCAGTATTTT. It translates to CSVERDRGIDTQYF. This chain uses TRBV29-1 with TRBJ2-3; 11 positions match TRBD1. Germline-derived CDR1 and CDR2 are SQVTM and ANQGSEA. Trimming took 2 bases from V and 5 from J; bases not matched to a gene: 3. The CDR3 totals 14 residues.

This clone was counted between two and nine times. The sample has other DNA sequences that encode this CDR3 too. V is TRBV7-9 and J is TRBJ1-1; the D gene is possibly TRBD1 (6 bases). The CDR3 is 15 amino acids. V lost 1 base and J lost 3, with 12 bases in between. Germline CDR1 SEHNR, CDR2 FQNEAQ (reference sequence). CDR3 nucleotides: TGTGCCAGCAGCTTAGGGAGTAACAGGGACACTGAAGCTTTCTTT. Amino acids: CASSLGSNRDTEAFF.

There are a few counts of this clone. This rearrangement joins TRBV30 to TRBJ1-4; TRBD1 might be the D (6 bases). The CDR3 consists of 14 residues. Germline-derived CDR1 and CDR2 are GTSNPN and SVGIG (reference sequence). Between the trimmed V and J ends, which lost 7 bases and 4 bases, there was a span of 16 bases. The CDR3: CALDPRGSNEKLFF. CDR3 DNA sequence: TGTGCCTTGGACCCGAGGGGGAGTAATGAAAAACTGTTTTTT. The entire variable domain, with the rest obtained from reference TRBV30 and TRBJ1-4, is as follows: SQTIHQWPATLVQPVGSPLSLECTVEGTSNPNLYWYRQAAGRGLQLLFYSVGIGQISSEVPQNLSASRPQDRQFILSSKKLLLSDSGFYLCALDPRGSNEKLFFGSGTQLSVL.

In DNA form, the CDR3 reads TGTGCCAGCAGCTCCCCCGGGGGACCCCCCTACGAGCAGTACTTC. The encoded protein is CASSSPGGPPYEQYF. The chain carries TRBV7-3 and TRBJ2-7, with D perhaps TRBD2 (6 bases). CDR3 length: 15 residues. The V end was cut by 4 bases, the J end by 2 bases, with 15 bases between. Germline V lookup: CDR1 SGHTA, CDR2 FQGTGA.

The genes are TRBV2 and TRBJ2-7; 8 bases align to TRBD2. The CDR3 totals 14 residues. Trimming took 7 bases from V and 6 from J; bases not matched to a gene: 11. Germline CDR1 is SNHLY and CDR2 is FYNNEI. CDR3 in DNA: TGTGCCAGCAATAGGGACTCGGGAGGGAGCGAGCAGTACTTC. As protein: CASNRDSGGSEQYF.

The CDR3 loop is CASSSRTGFRETQYF. Written as DNA, the CDR3 is TGTGCCAGCAGCTCTCGGACAGGGTTCCGTGAGACCCAGTACTTC. V usage is TRBV7-2 and J usage is TRBJ2-5, with TRBD1 matching 8 bases. Germline V gene data show CDR1 as SGHTA and CDR2 as FQGNSA. J was trimmed by 5 bases and V by 4 bases; bases with no gene match: 9. This CDR3 region has 15 residues.